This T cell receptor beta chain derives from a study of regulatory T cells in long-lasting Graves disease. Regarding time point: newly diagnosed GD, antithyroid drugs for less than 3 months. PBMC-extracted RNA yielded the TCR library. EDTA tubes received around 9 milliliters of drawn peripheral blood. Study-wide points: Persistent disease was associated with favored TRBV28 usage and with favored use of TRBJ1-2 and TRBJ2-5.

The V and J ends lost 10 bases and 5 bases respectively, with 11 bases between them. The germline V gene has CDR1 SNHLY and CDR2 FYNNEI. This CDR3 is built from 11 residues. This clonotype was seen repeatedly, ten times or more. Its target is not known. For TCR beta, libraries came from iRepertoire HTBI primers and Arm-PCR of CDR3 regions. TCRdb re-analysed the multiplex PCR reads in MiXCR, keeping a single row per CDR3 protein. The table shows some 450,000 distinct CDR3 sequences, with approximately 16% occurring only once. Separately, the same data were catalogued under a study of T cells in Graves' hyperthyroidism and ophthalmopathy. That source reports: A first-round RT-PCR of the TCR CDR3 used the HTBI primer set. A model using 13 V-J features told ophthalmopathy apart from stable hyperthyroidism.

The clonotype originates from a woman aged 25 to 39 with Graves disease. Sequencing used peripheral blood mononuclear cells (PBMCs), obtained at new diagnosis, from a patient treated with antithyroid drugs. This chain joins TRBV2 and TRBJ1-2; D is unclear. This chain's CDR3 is CATQMWYGYTF. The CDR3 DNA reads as TGTGCCACCCAGATGTGGTATGGCTACACCTTC. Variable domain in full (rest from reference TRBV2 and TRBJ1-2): EPEVTQTPSHQVTQMGQEVILRCVPISNHLYFYWYRQILGQKVEFLVSFYNNEISEKSEIFDDQFSVERPDGSNFTLKIRSTKLEDSAMYFCATQMWYGYTFGSGTRLTVV.